This TCR beta chain was documented in a study of T cell responses to AZD1222 COVID-19 vaccine. CDR1 and CDR2 from the germline V gene are SEHNR and FQNEAQ (reference sequence). This CDR3 region has 15 residues. The ends were cut back, 8 bases at V and 0 bases at J, with 13 bases in the middle. Method: immunoSEQ multiplex PCR; TCRdb's copy keeps in-frame clones and lacks some. This table holds 130,000 or so clones, roughly nine tenths found once. This material consisted of peripheral blood, taken on day 0 of AZD1222 vaccination. The chain uses TRBV7-9 and TRBJ1-4; D call uncertain. This TCR was recovered from an adult in good health. For the CDR3, the DNA is TGTGCCAGCTGCAGAAGTGGTACAACTAATGAAAAACTGTTTTTT. Translated: CASCRSGTTNEKLFF. Using reference TRBV7-9 and TRBJ1-4 for the parts outside the CDR3, the full variable domain is DTGVSQNPRHKITKRGQNVTFRCDPISEHNRLYWYRQTLGQGPEFLTYFQNEAQLEKSRLLSDRFSAERPKGSFSTLEIQRTEQGDSAMYLCASCRSGTTNEKLFFGSGTQLSVL.